This is a list of T cell receptor beta chains from one sample in a study of monozygotic twins with inflammatory bowel disease. TCRdb re-called the 5' RACE reads, yielding one record per CDR3 amino acid sequence without DNA. The sample table includes some 200,000 distinct CDR3 sequences. The specimen was blood. These receptors were obtained from a human donor with ulcerative colitis or Crohn's disease, or a healthy co-twin of an affected twin (not recorded which). Each CDR3 is given with its conserved first and last residue.

J,length,V,CDR3
TRBJ1-5,15,TRBV6-1,CASTGDIRDNQPQHF
TRBJ1-1,13,TRBV7-2,CASSLPSLTEAFF
TRBJ1-1,15,TRBV9,CASSVAAGDNTEAFF
TRBJ2-4,22,TRBV19,CASTTFLPQLSRQGIAKNIQYF
TRBJ2-7,14,TRBV4-1,CASSRGPSDYEQYF
TRBJ1-1,15,TRBV7-9,CASSFWSGPNTEAFF
TRBJ2-7,15,TRBV3-1,CASSQARTGSYEQYF
TRBJ1-6,16,TRBV5-1,CASSFNTERYNSPLHF
TRBJ1-2,15,TRBV3-1,CASSQLAGADYGYTF
TRBJ2-1,14,TRBV12-3/TRBV12-4,CASNDYGYNNEQFF
TRBJ1-2,13,TRBV5-1,CASSLEGPYGYTF
TRBJ2-1,12,TRBV3-1,CASSQGIGEQFF
TRBJ2-5,13,TRBV5-1,CASSWTVQETQYF
TRBJ2-3,13,TRBV7-7,CASSPVTTDTQYF
TRBJ1-5,14,TRBV19,CASSISVLNQPQHF
TRBJ2-3,17,TRBV5-1,CASSWGQGKISTDTQYF
TRBJ2-3,12,TRBV5-1,CASSFTTDTQYF
TRBJ2-3,15,TRBV7-3,CASSLQGGYTDTQYF
TRBJ1-2,14,TRBV7-2,CASSLNRVNYGYTF
TRBJ2-2,14,TRBV7-3,CASSLLGNTGELFF
TRBJ2-1,19,TRBV5-1,CASSLKRGASKSSYNEQFF
TRBJ1-5,14,TRBV18,CASSPQEGQQPQHF
TRBJ2-5,15,TRBV20-1,CSAENSGGSLETQYF
TRBJ2-7,16,TRBV6-5,CASSYAQGSQFYEQYF
TRBJ2-5,14,TRBV5-1,CASSRGQGKETQYF
TRBJ2-7,14,TRBV20-1,CSARWAGGTYEQYF
TRBJ2-1,15,TRBV5-1,CASRFEWKSYNEQFF
TRBJ2-7,14,TRBV29-1,CSVEQGAAIYEQYF
TRBJ2-2,15,TRBV19,CASSIDRQGTGELFF
TRBJ2-7,14,TRBV5-6,CASSGTGTHYEQYF
TRBJ2-2,14,TRBV3-1,CASTFYGGAGELFF
TRBJ1-1,14,TRBV10-3,CAISEGQGNTEAFF
TRBJ1-5,16,TRBV7-9,CASSDPSGDPNQPQHF
TRBJ2-2,16,TRBV20-1,CSAREAGGSNTGELFF
TRBJ1-2,16,TRBV4-1,CASSQDPGGLVGGYTF
TRBJ2-5,13,TRBV12-3/TRBV12-4,CASNPGGQETQYF
TRBJ2-7,13,TRBV5-1,CASSGIGPYEQYF
TRBJ1-5,17,TRBV6-2/TRBV6-3,CASSYSGDTLSNQPQHF
TRBJ1-6,13,TRBV28,CASSLEGTEPLHF
TRBJ1-2,13,TRBV29-1,CSVGPLGQDGYTF
TRBJ1-3,15,TRBV19,CASSPDTGSGNTIYF
TRBJ2-1,15,TRBV2,CASSKGQGGNNEQFF
TRBJ2-7,14,TRBV20-1,CSALTGTALYEQYF
TRBJ2-5,14,TRBV20-1,CSAIFSGTQETQYF
TRBJ2-3,14,TRBV5-1,CASSLGASTDTQYF
TRBJ2-1,19,TRBV18,CASSPGLRGLAGGRNEQFF
TRBJ1-1,14,TRBV7-3,CASSLYTVNTEAFF
TRBJ2-3,15,TRBV18,CASALDGLTTDTQYF
TRBJ2-2,16,TRBV7-9,CASSLANLRLSGELFF
TRBJ2-3,14,TRBV5-1,CASSLEDPTVTQYF
TRBJ1-1,15,TRBV7-9,CASSLGDRWGTEAFF
TRBJ2-1,16,TRBV5-1,CASSIGLAGGYNEQFF
TRBJ2-7,15,TRBV7-8,CASSLREGDSYEQYF
TRBJ2-7,12,TRBV27,CASSLNGYEQYF
TRBJ2-2,16,TRBV10-2,CASSDVHLAAGGELFF
TRBJ2-7,12,TRBV7-2,CASSSSLWEQYF
TRBJ2-1,15,TRBV28,CASSLLGTGNGEQFF
TRBJ1-5,13,TRBV7-2,CASSLKGNQPQHF
TRBJ2-3,16,TRBV4-3,CASSQGSGRSTDTQYF
TRBJ2-3,12,TRBV20-1,CSAPGAAHTQYF